The entry below describes one T cell receptor beta chain. Its antigen is still unknown. The data belong to a study of shared clonotypes between healthy human individuals. Findings and limits, study-wide: Naive subsets generally had larger estimated richness than memory subsets. Clonotypes not shared had lower generation probabilities than those common to all four donors.

V was cut by 0 bases and J by 1 base, with 24 bases left in between. The CDR3 runs 20 residues. Germline assignment: CDR1 LNHNV and CDR2 YYDKDF (reference sequence). Original processing methods: ImmunoSEQ supplied junction-only sequences lacking quality scores, so filtering was different. Here immunoSEQ multiplex PCR was the method, and the copy in TCRdb shows in-frame clones only, minus some. D and trimming come from the DNA, and the V and J calls and clone size come from that table. Of about 180,000 clones listed, 85% to 95% are singletons. The material sequenced was naive CD4+ T cells sorted from blood. The subset denotes: CD45RA+ positively selected. The V and J genes are TRBV15 and TRBJ2-5, with D perhaps TRBD2 (6 bases). This clonotype was obtained from a woman aged 25 to 39 in good health. The DNA for the CDR3 is TGTGCCACCAGCAGAGATCTTTCCCGGCGGGGAATGAAAACCCAAGAGACCCAGTACTTC. Protein product: CATSRDLSRRGMKTQETQYF.